This T cell receptor beta chain is drawn from a study of sequential checkpoint blockade in melanoma. Turning to the study itself: Patients were randomized 1:1 to nivolumab-then-ipilimumab or ipilimumab-then-nivolumab first-line. More than 20 patients had tumor biopsies before treatment and at week 13. Study results and limitations: Patients with week-13 increases in T-cell fraction and clonality benefited about 30 times more often.

Data came from immunoSEQ multiplex PCR; TCRdb stores just in-frame clones and leaves some out. This table has about 13,000 clones, 21% appearing once. As for treatment: randomized to nivolumab then ipilimumab (arm A) or the reverse (arm B). No patient had prior DNA-damaging chemotherapy. As regards this clone: The antigen is undetermined.

This material consisted of tumor tissue (inferred from file names), taken from a patient given nivolumab and ipilimumab in sequence. This receptor was obtained from a human donor with melanoma.

The DNA of the CDR3 is TGCGCCAGCAGCTTGGTGGGACCCAGCTATGGCTACACCTTC. This codes for CASSLVGPSYGYTF. This chain links TRBV5-1 with TRBJ1-2; a weak D match, TRBD1 (5 bases). V lost 0 bases and J 4 bases, leaving 10 bases between the germline ends. The germline gives CDR1 SGHRS, CDR2 YFSETQ. The length of the CDR3 is 14 residues.